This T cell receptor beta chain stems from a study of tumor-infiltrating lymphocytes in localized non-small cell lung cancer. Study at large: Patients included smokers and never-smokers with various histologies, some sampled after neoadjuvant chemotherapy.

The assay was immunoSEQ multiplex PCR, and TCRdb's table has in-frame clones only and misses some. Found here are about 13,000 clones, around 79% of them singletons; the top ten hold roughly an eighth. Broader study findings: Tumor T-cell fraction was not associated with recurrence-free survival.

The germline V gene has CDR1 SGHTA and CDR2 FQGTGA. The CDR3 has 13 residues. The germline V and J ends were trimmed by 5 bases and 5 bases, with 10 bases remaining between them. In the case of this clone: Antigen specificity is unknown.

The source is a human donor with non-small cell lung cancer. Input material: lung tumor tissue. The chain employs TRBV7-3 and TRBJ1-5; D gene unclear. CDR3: CASSPSPDQPQHF. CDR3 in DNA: TGTGCCAGCAGCCCAAGCCCAGATCAGCCCCAGCATTTT.